These T cell receptor beta chains were read from a single sample in a study of blood T cells in healthy people across ages. TCRdb fed the 5' RACE reads into MiXCR, producing one record per CDR3 protein. The sample lists about 730,000 distinct CDR3 sequences, around 40% seen once, with 20% in the top ten. Sequenced input: blood. Receptor source: a woman aged 60-75 years in good health. Each CDR3 is given with its conserved first and last residue. The D gene is left open where the match is weak. The size of a clone is reported for some rows only, either as once, few or many, or as a class for expanded clones.

J gene: TRBJ1-1; V gene: TRBV9; clone size: few; D gene: -; CDR3 DNA: TGTGCCAGCAGCGCGGACACCGGTCACCTTCCCACTGAAGCTTTCTTT; CDR3 protein: CASSADTGHLPTEAFF
J gene: TRBJ2-7; V gene: TRBV5-5; clone size: many; D gene: -; CDR3 DNA: TGTGCCAGCAGCCCATCCAACAGTCCCTACGAGCAGTACTTC; CDR3 protein: CASSPSNSPYEQYF
J gene: TRBJ1-6; V gene: TRBV20-1; clone size: -; D gene: TRBD1; CDR3 DNA: TGCAGTGCTGCTGACAGGGTTCCCGAGGATTCACCCCTCCACTTT; CDR3 protein: CSAADRVPEDSPLHF
J gene: TRBJ2-5; V gene: TRBV25-1; clone size: -; D gene: -; CDR3 DNA: TGTGCCAGCAGTGATGCAGGGAGGGAGACCCAGTACTTC; CDR3 protein: CASSDAGRETQYF
J gene: TRBJ2-5; V gene: TRBV3-1; clone size: -; D gene: TRBD1; CDR3 DNA: TGTGCCAGCAGCTTACCAGACAGGGGGCACCAAGAGACCCAGTACTTC; CDR3 protein: CASSLPDRGHQETQYF
J gene: TRBJ2-1; V gene: TRBV27; clone size: few; D gene: -; CDR3 DNA: TGTGCCAGCAGTTTAGGTAGTCAACGCTCCTACAATGAGCAGTTCTTC; CDR3 protein: CASSLGSQRSYNEQFF
J gene: TRBJ1-2; V gene: TRBV4-1; clone size: -; D gene: -; CDR3 DNA: TGCGCCAGCAGCCCACCAGACAGAAATCTCTATGGCTACACCTTC; CDR3 protein: CASSPPDRNLYGYTF
J gene: TRBJ2-7; V gene: TRBV12-3/TRBV12-4; clone size: few; D gene: -; CDR3 DNA: TGTGCCAGCAGTTTCCCACCGGGACATCTGACCTACGAGCAGTACTTC; CDR3 protein: CASSFPPGHLTYEQYF
J gene: TRBJ2-1; V gene: TRBV20-1; clone size: -; D gene: -; CDR3 DNA: TGCAGTGCTAGAGAAAGTTTGCGGGAGCAGTTCTTC; CDR3 protein: CSARESLREQFF
J gene: TRBJ2-5; V gene: TRBV10-3; clone size: many; D gene: TRBD1; CDR3 DNA: TGTGCCACCATGACAGGGGAAGAGACCCAGTACTTC; CDR3 protein: CATMTGEETQYF
J gene: TRBJ2-7; V gene: TRBV7-2; clone size: -; D gene: -; CDR3 DNA: TGTGCCACCCGGCGGGATACAGGGGACTACGAGCAGTACTTC; CDR3 protein: CATRRDTGDYEQYF
J gene: TRBJ1-1; V gene: TRBV20-1; clone size: -; D gene: -; CDR3 DNA: TGCATCTTTGACGGGAACACTGAAGCTTTCTTT; CDR3 protein: CIFDGNTEAFF
J gene: TRBJ2-3; V gene: TRBV19; clone size: -; D gene: -; CDR3 DNA: TGTGCCAGTAGAAGGACACCTACGGGGGATACGCAGTATTTT; CDR3 protein: CASRRTPTGDTQYF
J gene: TRBJ2-5; V gene: TRBV5-1; clone size: few; D gene: TRBD2; CDR3 DNA: TGCGCCAGCAGCGAGAATCCCGGGGGGACCCAAGAGACCCAGTACTTC; CDR3 protein: CASSENPGGTQETQYF
J gene: TRBJ2-1; V gene: TRBV6-1; clone size: few; D gene: -; CDR3 DNA: TGTGCCAGCCAGGAGTGGATCTACAATGAGCAGTTCTTC; CDR3 protein: CASQEWIYNEQFF
J gene: TRBJ1-6; V gene: TRBV5-1; clone size: few; D gene: TRBD1; CDR3 DNA: TGCGCCAGCAGCTTTACTCCCCTTGACAGGGGACAGGGGAATTCACCCCTCCACTTT; CDR3 protein: CASSFTPLDRGQGNSPLHF
J gene: TRBJ2-1; V gene: TRBV6-2/TRBV6-3; clone size: -; D gene: -; CDR3 DNA: TGTGCCGGCCAACCCTGGGGGTCGGCCAATGAGCAGTTCTTC; CDR3 protein: CAGQPWGSANEQFF
J gene: TRBJ2-7; V gene: TRBV20-1; clone size: few; D gene: -; CDR3 DNA: TGCAGTGTTCCGTTCAACGAGCAGTACTTC; CDR3 protein: CSVPFNEQYF
J gene: TRBJ2-3; V gene: TRBV7-6; clone size: -; D gene: -; CDR3 DNA: TGTGCCAGCAGCTTCCTCAGCGGCTCAAACACAGATACGCAGTATTTT; CDR3 protein: CASSFLSGSNTDTQYF
J gene: TRBJ1-1; V gene: TRBV3-1; clone size: once; D gene: -; CDR3 DNA: TGTGCCAGCAGCCAAAGGGAAATAGGTGAAGCTTTCTTT; CDR3 protein: CASSQREIGEAFF
J gene: TRBJ2-7; V gene: TRBV20-1; clone size: once; D gene: -; CDR3 DNA: TGCAGTGCTAGAGATGCCAGGGAAAGGGAGCAGTACTTC; CDR3 protein: CSARDAREREQYF
J gene: TRBJ2-1; V gene: TRBV5-6; clone size: -; D gene: -; CDR3 DNA: TGTGCCAGCAGCTTGGCCGTAGGGACTGGGCTAGGGGAGCAGTTCTTC; CDR3 protein: CASSLAVGTGLGEQFF
J gene: TRBJ2-5; V gene: TRBV12-3/TRBV12-4; clone size: -; D gene: TRBD2; CDR3 DNA: TGTGCCAGCAGTCCCTCGGGACTAGCGGAAGAGACCCAGTACTTC; CDR3 protein: CASSPSGLAEETQYF
J gene: TRBJ2-4; V gene: TRBV7-2; clone size: few; D gene: -; CDR3 DNA: TGTGCCAGCAGCTTAGGGGTGAAAAACATTCAGTACTTC; CDR3 protein: CASSLGVKNIQYF
J gene: TRBJ2-3; V gene: TRBV5-1; clone size: -; D gene: -; CDR3 DNA: TGCGCCAGCAGCACCGGGTGGAGAGACACAGATACGCAGTATTTT; CDR3 protein: CASSTGWRDTDTQYF
J gene: TRBJ2-7; V gene: TRBV3-1; clone size: -; D gene: TRBD2; CDR3 DNA: TGTGCCAGCAGCCAAGACCCGGGACTAGCCAGGTACTTC; CDR3 protein: CASSQDPGLARYF